One sample yielded the 2 T cell receptor beta chains listed below, sequenced in a study of cytomegalovirus exposure and HLA in healthy donors. Vbeta (60) and Jbeta (13) primers were used in the PCR. The repertoire was sequenced with immunoSEQ multiplex PCR; TCRdb's copy has only in-frame clones and lacks some. The table has roughly 100,000 clones, over 70% seen once. The specimen was PBMCs. The source of these receptors is a boy between 10 and 17 years old in good health and CMV-seronegative.

This chain uses TRBV6-1 with TRBJ2-7, with 9 positions matching TRBD2. Germline values: CDR1 MNHNS, CDR2 SASEGT. The CDR3 is 18 amino acids. The junction had 17 bases not matched to a gene; V was cut back by 4 bases and J by 4 bases. CDR3 coding DNA: TGTGCCAGCAGTGCTGGTGAGGGAGCGGGAGGCGCCCCTTACGAGCAGTACTTC. Protein: CASSAGEGAGGAPYEQYF.

Concerning this clone: The same CDR3 is also encoded by other DNA sequences in this sample. The J gene is TRBJ1-5, the V gene TRBV4-1; a weak D match, TRBD1 (6 bases). The CDR3 is made up of 17 amino acids. Germline CDR1 and CDR2: MGHRA and YSYEKL. V was pared by 4 bases and J by 3 bases, with 19 bases between. DNA for the CDR3: TGCGCCAGCAGCCCAACGCCAGGGCAGGGGCTCAATCAGCCCCAGCATTTT. Protein product: CASSPTPGQGLNQPQHF.